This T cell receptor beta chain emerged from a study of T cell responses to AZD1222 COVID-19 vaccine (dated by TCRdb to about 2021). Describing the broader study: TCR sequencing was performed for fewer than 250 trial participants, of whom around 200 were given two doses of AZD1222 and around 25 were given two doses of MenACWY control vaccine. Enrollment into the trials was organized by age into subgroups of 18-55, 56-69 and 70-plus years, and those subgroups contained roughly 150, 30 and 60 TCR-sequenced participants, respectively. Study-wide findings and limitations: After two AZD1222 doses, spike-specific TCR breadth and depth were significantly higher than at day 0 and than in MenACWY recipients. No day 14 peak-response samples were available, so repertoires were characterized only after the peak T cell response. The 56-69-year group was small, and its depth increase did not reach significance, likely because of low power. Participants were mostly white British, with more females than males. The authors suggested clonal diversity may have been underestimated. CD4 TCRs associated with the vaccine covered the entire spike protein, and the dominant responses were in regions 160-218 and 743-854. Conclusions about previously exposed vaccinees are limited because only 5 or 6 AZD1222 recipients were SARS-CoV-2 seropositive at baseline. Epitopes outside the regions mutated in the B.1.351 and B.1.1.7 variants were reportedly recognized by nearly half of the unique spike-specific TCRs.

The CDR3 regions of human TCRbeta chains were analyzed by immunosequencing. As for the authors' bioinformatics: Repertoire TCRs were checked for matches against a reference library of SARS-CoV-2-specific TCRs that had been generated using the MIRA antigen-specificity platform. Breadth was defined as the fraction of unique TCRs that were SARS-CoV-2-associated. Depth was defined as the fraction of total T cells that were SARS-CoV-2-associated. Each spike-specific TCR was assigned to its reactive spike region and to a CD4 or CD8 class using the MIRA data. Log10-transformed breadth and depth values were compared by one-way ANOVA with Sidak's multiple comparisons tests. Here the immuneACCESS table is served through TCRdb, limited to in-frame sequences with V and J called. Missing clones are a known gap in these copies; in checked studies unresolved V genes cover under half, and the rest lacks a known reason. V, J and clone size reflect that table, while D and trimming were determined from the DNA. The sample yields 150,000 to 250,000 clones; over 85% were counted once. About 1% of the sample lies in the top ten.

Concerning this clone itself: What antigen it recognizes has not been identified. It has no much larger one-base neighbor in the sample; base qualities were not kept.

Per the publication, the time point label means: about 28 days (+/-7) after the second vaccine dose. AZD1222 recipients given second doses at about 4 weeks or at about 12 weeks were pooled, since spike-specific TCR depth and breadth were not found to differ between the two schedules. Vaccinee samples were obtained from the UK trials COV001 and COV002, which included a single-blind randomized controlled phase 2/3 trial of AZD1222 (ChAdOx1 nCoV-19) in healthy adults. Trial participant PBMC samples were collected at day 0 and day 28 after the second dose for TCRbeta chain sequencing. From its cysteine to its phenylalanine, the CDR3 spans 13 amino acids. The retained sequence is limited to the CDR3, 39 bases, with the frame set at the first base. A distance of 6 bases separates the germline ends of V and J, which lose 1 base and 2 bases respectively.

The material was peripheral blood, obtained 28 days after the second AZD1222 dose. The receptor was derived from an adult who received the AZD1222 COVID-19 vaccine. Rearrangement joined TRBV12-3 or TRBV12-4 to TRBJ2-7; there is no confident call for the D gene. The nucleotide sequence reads TGTGCCAGCAGTTTAGGTATACCCTACGAGCAGTACTTC. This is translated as CASSLGIPYEQYF.